The clone carrying this T cell receptor beta chain was seen many times. Its antigen is not identified. This sample is drawn from a study of tumor-infiltrating lymphocytes in primary liver carcinoma. At the level of the study: Ages ranged from 30 to 69, with HCC or mixed HCC-cholangiocarcinoma. General study points: Tumor-adjacent and tumor-blood pairs shared a smaller degree of overlap than tumor region pairs. Only around 7.5-24% of top clones occurred in all five tumor regions.

Synthesis of TCR beta cDNA was carried out from 450 to 650 ng total RNA with a constant-region primer. The TCR beta library was amplified through three nested multiplex PCR rounds in a modified ARM-PCR procedure. The study ran its first two PCR rounds for nine to ten cycles each, using TRBV1-TRBV30 forward primers and a C-beta reverse primer. TCRdb fed the multiplex PCR reads into MiXCR, producing one record per CDR3 protein. The sample consists of 50,000 to 60,000 distinct CDR3 sequences, about 80% of them appearing once. The germline V gene encodes CDR1 MDHEN and CDR2 SYDVKM. V dropped 11 bases and J dropped 1; count of bases not matched to a gene: 9. The CDR3 covers 14 residues. Co-extraction of RNA and DNA was performed on about 18-33 mg of unsorted bulk tissue. The study found over 85% viable tumor cells in every tumor sample.

This clonotype originated in a man aged 35 to 55 with primary liver carcinoma and hepatitis B virus infection. The chain combines TRBV28 with TRBJ2-5; 8 nucleotides agree with TRBD1. Sequencing input: liver tumor tissue from sampling region 5. The subset is: tumor region T5, tumor centre. The CDR3 here is CAAGAGGVQETQYF. The DNA for the CDR3 is TGTGCCGCGGGCGCAGGGGGCGTCCAAGAGACCCAGTACTTC. The full variable domain, completed using reference TRBV28 and TRBJ2-5, is DVKVTQSSRYLVKRTGEKVFLECVQDMDHENMFWYRQDPGLGLRLIYFSYDVKMKEKGDIPEGYSVSREKKERFSLILESASTNQTSMYLCAAGAGGVQETQYFGPGTRLLVL.